These 14 T cell receptor beta chains originate from one sample sequenced in a study of OX40 agonist ivuxolimab in advanced cancers. Generated by immunoSEQ multiplex PCR, the TCRdb table keeps only in-frame clones and is missing some. The sample shows about 81,000 clones, around nine tenths of them seen only once. This material consisted of CD4+ or CD8+ T cells sorted from blood, taken in a trial of the OX40 agonist ivuxolimab. These receptors all come from an adult with an advanced solid tumor such as melanoma, head and neck, liver or kidney cancer.

The genes are TRBV5-1 and TRBJ2-6; no clear D. Germline values: CDR1 SGHRS, CDR2 YFSETQ. The CDR3 covers 15 residues. The V end was cut by 4 bases, the J end by 0 bases, with 8 bases between. The CDR3 is CASSQSTSGANVLTF. The CDR3 DNA reads as TGCGCCAGCAGCCAAAGTACCTCTGGGGCCAACGTCCTGACTTTC. Together with reference TRBV5-1 and TRBJ2-6, the CDR3 gives the full variable domain: KAGVTQTPRYLIKTRGQQVTLSCSPISGHRSVSWYQQTPGQGLQFLFEYFSETQRNKGNFPGRFSGRQFSNSRSEMNVSTLELGDSALYLCASSQSTSGANVLTFGAGSRLTVL.

The genes are TRBV7-3 and TRBJ2-3; D might be TRBD1 or TRBD2, each matching 5 bases. The CDR3 runs 15 residues. Germline-derived CDR1 and CDR2 are SGHTA and FQGTGA. The V and J ends lost 5 bases and 2 bases respectively, with 14 bases between them. The CDR3 is CASSRRDGATDTQYF. The CDR3 bases are TGTGCCAGCAGCCGGAGAGACGGGGCCACAGATACGCAGTATTTT.

The chain links TRBV2 to TRBJ2-1; D not resolved. The CDR3 is 11 residues long. Between the trimmed V and J ends, which lost 6 bases and 8 bases, there was a span of 8 bases. Germline loops: CDR1 SNHLY, CDR2 FYNNEI. CDR3 sequence reads: CASRLADEQFF. CDR3 DNA sequence: TGTGCCAGCAGGTTGGCTGATGAGCAGTTCTTC.

The chain employs TRBV7-3 and TRBJ1-1; a weak D match, TRBD1 (5 bases). V was trimmed by 5 bases and J by 1 base, leaving 11 bases between them. Germline CDR1 reads SGHTA; CDR2 reads FQGTGA. The CDR3 totals 14 residues. Written as DNA, the CDR3 is TGTGCCAGCAGCAAGACTGACAGGAACACTGAAGCTTTCTTT. Translating gives CASSKTDRNTEAFF.

Comment on this clone: Other DNA sequences of this sample code for an identical CDR3. The chain carries TRBV2 and TRBJ2-4; a weak D match, TRBD1 (5 bases). From germline, CDR1 is SNHLY and CDR2 FYNNEI. V was pared by 2 bases and J by 1 base, with 9 bases between. The CDR3 sequence is 15 residues long. Here the CDR3 reads CASSEWGDAKNIQYF. CDR3 nucleotides: TGTGCCAGCAGTGAATGGGGCGACGCCAAAAACATTCAGTACTTC.

The chain uses TRBV5-1 and TRBJ1-1, with D unresolved. Trimming pared 0 bases from V and 4 bases from J, leaving 13 bases between. The CDR3 totals 15 residues. Germline V lookup: CDR1 SGHRS, CDR2 YFSETQ. This CDR3 is CASSLVGGTGTEAFF. The CDR3 bases are TGCGCCAGCAGCTTGGTGGGCGGTACGGGCACTGAAGCTTTCTTT.

The chain is built from TRBV9 and TRBJ2-7; TRBD1 matches 10 bases. Germline values: CDR1 SGDLS, CDR2 YYNGEE. This CDR3 spans 15 amino acids. Losses at the gene ends were 4 bases for V and 2 bases for J; bases not matched to a gene: 6. The CDR3 protein is CASSPWTGGPYEQYF. In DNA, the CDR3 is TGTGCCAGCAGCCCTTGGACAGGGGGTCCCTACGAGCAGTACTTC.

The chain joins TRBV11-2 to TRBJ2-1; perhaps TRBD2 as D (6 bases). Between the trimmed V and J ends, which lost 7 bases and 8 bases, there was a span of 15 bases. The CDR3 has 13 residues. Germline V lookup: CDR1 SGHAT, CDR2 FQNNGV. The CDR3 reads CASTRVGGDEQFF. The CDR3 nucleotides are TGTGCCAGCACGAGGGTGGGGGGTGATGAGCAGTTCTTC.

The chain couples TRBV9 to TRBJ1-2, with D possibly being TRBD1 (6 bases). This CDR3 region has 18 residues. The ends were cut back, 0 bases at V and 7 bases at J, with 25 bases in the middle. Per the germline V gene, CDR1 is SGDLS and CDR2 is YYNGEE. The CDR3 loop is CASSVVADSSSWGSGYTF. The CDR3, as DNA: TGTGCCAGCAGCGTAGTAGCGGACAGCTCCTCGTGGGGCTCTGGCTACACCTTC.

The chain employs TRBV7-2 and TRBJ1-2; possibly TRBD1 for D (5 bases). V shed 3 bases and J shed 5 bases, with 13 bases lying between them. The length of the CDR3 is 14 residues. Per the germline V gene, CDR1 is SGHTA and CDR2 is FQGNSA. CDR3: CASSFSQGTYGYTF. CDR3 nucleotides: TGTGCCAGCAGCTTCAGTCAGGGTACATATGGCTACACCTTC. Filled out from reference TRBV7-2 and TRBJ1-2, the complete variable domain reads GAGVSQSPSNKVTEKGKDVELRCDPISGHTALYWYRQSLGQGLEFLIYFQGNSAPDKSGLPSDRFSAERTGGSVSTLTIQRTQQEDSAVYLCASSFSQGTYGYTFGSGTRLTVV.

This clone is a singleton in its sample. The CDR3 nucleotides are TGTGCCAGTAGTAATCGACCGGCCCTCGATGAGCAGTTCTTC. Its translation is CASSNRPALDEQFF. The chain carries TRBV19 and TRBJ2-1, with D uncertain. V lost 4 bases and J lost 8, with 15 bases in between. Germline values: CDR1 LNHDA, CDR2 SQIVND (reference sequence). This CDR3 is 14 amino acids long.

J is TRBJ1-5 and V is TRBV7-3; TRBD1 is a possible D gene (5 bases). The CDR3 is made up of 18 amino acids. Trimming took 2 bases from V and 0 from J, leaving 17 bases between them. Germline assignment: CDR1 SGHTA and CDR2 FQGTGA. This chain's CDR3 is CASSLHLGRLNSNQPQHF. The CDR3 DNA reads as TGTGCCAGCAGCTTACATTTGGGACGCCTAAATAGCAATCAGCCCCAGCATTTT.

DNA of the CDR3: TGTGCCAGCAGCTTACGAGGCAGGGGAGCCAAAAACATTCAGTACTTC. It translates to CASSLRGRGAKNIQYF. This sequence joins TRBV11-1 and TRBJ2-4, with D perhaps TRBD1 (6 bases). The V and J ends lost 2 bases and 0 bases respectively, with 11 bases between them. Germline V lookup: CDR1 SGHAT, CDR2 FQDESV (reference sequence). The CDR3 is 16 residues long.

The sample holds one count of this clone. The rearrangement uses TRBV2 and TRBJ1-1; possible D gene TRBD1, 5 bases. Germline V gene data show CDR1 as SNHLY and CDR2 as FYNNEI. The CDR3 runs to 15 residues. Trimming left V 2 bases short and J 1 base short, with 11 bases between. The CDR3 DNA sequence: TGTGCCAGCAGTGAATTAGGGACCCAGAACACTGAAGCTTTCTTT. Amino acids: CASSELGTQNTEAFF. Variable domain in full (rest from reference TRBV2 and TRBJ1-1): EPEVTQTPSHQVTQMGQEVILRCVPISNHLYFYWYRQILGQKVEFLVSFYNNEISEKSEIFDDQFSVERPDGSNFTLKIRSTKLEDSAMYFCASSELGTQNTEAFFGQGTRLTVV.